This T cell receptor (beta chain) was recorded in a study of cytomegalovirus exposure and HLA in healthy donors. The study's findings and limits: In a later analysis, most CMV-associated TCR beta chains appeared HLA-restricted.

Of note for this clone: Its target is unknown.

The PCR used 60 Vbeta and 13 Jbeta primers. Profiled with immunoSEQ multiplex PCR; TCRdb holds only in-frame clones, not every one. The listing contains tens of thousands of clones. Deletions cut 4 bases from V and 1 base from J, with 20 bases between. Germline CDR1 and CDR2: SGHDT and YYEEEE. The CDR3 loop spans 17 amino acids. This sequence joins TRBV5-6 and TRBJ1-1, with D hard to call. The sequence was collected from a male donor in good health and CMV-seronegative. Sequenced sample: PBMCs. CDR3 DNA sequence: TGTGCCAGCAGCGTGAGAGGCGCTCGGTTTGGGAACACTGAAGCTTTCTTT. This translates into CASSVRGARFGNTEAFF. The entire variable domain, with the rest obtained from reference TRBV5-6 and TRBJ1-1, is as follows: DAGVTQSPTHLIKTRGQQVTLRCSPKSGHDTVSWYQQALGQGPQFIFQYYEEEERQRGNFPDRFSGHQFPNYSSELNVNALLLGDSALYLCASSVRGARFGNTEAFFGQGTRLTVV.